These 31 T cell receptor beta chains came from one sample sequenced in a study of T cell repertoires in cytomegalovirus infection. Their antigens are not known. One entry per CDR3 protein, called by TCRdb with MiXCR from the reads. The repertoire holds fewer than 1,000,000 distinct CDR3 sequences, more than 25% seen once, with roughly 13% in the top ten. The source material was cultured CD8+ T cells from PBMCs, sampled from culture after CMV antigen stimulation. These receptors were collected from a human donor in good health (CMV status not recorded). Some clones in this sample may be carry-over from other donors' samples.

This clonotype was counted a few times. V gene TRBV27 combines with J gene TRBJ2-2; tentatively, D is TRBD1 or TRBD2 (5 bases each). Trimming pared 8 bases from V and 0 bases from J, leaving 13 bases between. This CDR3 has 15 amino acids. Germline V gives CDR1 MNHEY, CDR2 SMNVEV (reference sequence). CDR3 nucleotide sequence: TGTGCCAGCGGGAGAGGGGATTCGAACACCGGGGAGCTGTTTTTT. Protein sequence: CASGRGDSNTGELFF.

CDR3 sequence reads: CASSQTAGSSYEQYV. CDR3 in DNA: TGCGCCAGCAGCCAGACAGCGGGAAGCTCCTACGAGCAGTACGTC. The chain is built from TRBV4-1 and TRBJ2-7; 7 bases align to TRBD2. Germline lookup yields CDR1 MGHRA and CDR2 YSYEKL. V dropped 3 bases and J dropped 0; count of bases not matched to a gene: 5. CDR3 length: 15 residues.

Only a few counts were recorded for this clonotype. The J gene is TRBJ2-3, the V gene TRBV7-9; 9 positions match TRBD2. Germline loops: CDR1 SEHNR, CDR2 FQNEAQ (reference sequence). The CDR3 extends over 17 amino acids. Losses at the gene ends were 7 bases for V and 0 bases for J; bases not matched to a gene: 11. The DNA for the CDR3 is TGTGCCAGCATGAGGCGGGGGGGGTTTTCTAGCACAGATACGCAGTATTTT. This gives the protein CASMRRGGFSSTDTQYF.

The V and J genes are TRBV24-1 and TRBJ2-1, with D possibly being TRBD1 (5 bases). CDR1 and CDR2 from the germline V gene are KGHDR and SFDVKD. CDR3 size: 13 residues. Trimming pared 3 bases from V and 6 bases from J, leaving 8 bases between. Here the CDR3 DNA reads TGTGCCACCAGTGATCCAGGGCCCAATGAGCAGTTCTTC. Translated, it gives CATSDPGPNEQFF.

With respect to this clonotype: A much larger clone lies one base from this, so it may be a read error. The rearrangement links TRBV7-9 to TRBJ1-2, with TRBD1 as a possible D gene (5 bases). The V end lost 5 bases, the J end lost 7 bases, and 23 bases lay between the germline ends. The CDR3 consists of 16 residues. Germline assignment: CDR1 SEHNR and CDR2 FQNEAQ (reference sequence). The CDR3 is CASSLTRQRVWRGYTF. The CDR3 DNA reads as TGTGCCAGCAGCCTAACACGACAGAGAGTTTGGCGTGGCTACACCTTC.

This chain links TRBV6-5 with TRBJ1-1; D is uncertain. Per germline, CDR1 MNHEY and CDR2 SVGAGI. The V gene lost 0 bases and the J gene lost 2 bases, with 4 bases spanning the gap. The CDR3 is made up of 13 amino acids. Here the CDR3 reads CASSYSTNTEAFF. The CDR3 DNA reads TGTGCCAGCAGTTACTCGACAAACACTGAAGCTTTCTTT.

The chain employs TRBV7-3 and TRBJ2-3; D perhaps matches TRBD2 (5 bases). Trimming took 9 bases from V and 4 from J, leaving 8 bases between them. This CDR3 is built from 11 residues. The germline V gene encodes CDR1 SGHTA and CDR2 FQGTGA. CDR3 bases: TGTGCCAGTCTTAGCGCAGATACGCAGTATTTT. Its translation is CASLSADTQYF. Drawing the rest from reference TRBV7-3 and TRBJ2-3, the complete variable domain is GAGVSQTPSNKVTEKGKYVELRCDPISGHTALYWYRQSLGQGPEFLIYFQGTGAADDSGLPNDRFFAVRPEGSVSTLKIQRTERGDSAVYLCASLSADTQYFGPGTRLTVL.

This clonotype occurred a few times. J is TRBJ1-4 and V is TRBV27; 8 nucleotides align to TRBD1. This CDR3 has 18 residues. The ends lost 2 bases at V and 8 bases at J; junction bases unmatched: 16. Looked up from germline, CDR1 is MNHEY and CDR2 is SMNVEV (reference sequence). DNA of the CDR3: TGTGCCAGCAGTTTAAAGATAGGAAGGGACAGGCTTGTAGAAAAACTGTTTTTT. Amino acids: CASSLKIGRDRLVEKLFF.

The chain is built from TRBV9 and TRBJ2-3; TRBD2 matches 10 bases. From germline, CDR1 is SGDLS and CDR2 YYNGEE. V was clipped by 1 base and J by 1 base; unmatched bases: 0. The CDR3 covers 15 residues. The CDR3 is CASSVSGGGTDTQYF. DNA of the CDR3: TGTGCCAGCAGCGTAAGCGGGGGGGGCACAGATACGCAGTATTTT. The variable domain in full, with the rest retrieved from reference TRBV9 and TRBJ2-3, is DSGVTQTPKHLITATGQRVTLRCSPRSGDLSVYWYQQSLDQGLQFLIQYYNGEERAKGNILERFSAQQFPDLHSELNLSSLELGDSALYFCASSVSGGGTDTQYFGPGTRLTVL.

This clonotype has more than one count but fewer than ten. This chain links TRBV20-1 with TRBJ2-5; 12 positions match TRBD2. With 6 bases clipped from V and 5 bases from J, the junction kept 16 bases outside the gene matches. This CDR3 is built from 17 residues. Germline CDR1 reads DFQATT; CDR2 reads SNEGSKA (reference sequence). CDR3 sequence (DNA): TGCAGTGCGATTACCGAGGGACTAGCGGGCCGGCAGGAGACCCAGTACTTC. It yields the protein CSAITEGLAGRQETQYF.

This chain joins TRBV5-6 and TRBJ1-2; 10 bases match TRBD1. There are 18 residues in the CDR3. V was pared by 0 bases and J by 7 bases, with 15 bases of the junction left unmatched. Germline V CDR1 and CDR2: SGHDT, YYEEEE. The CDR3 DNA is TGTGCCAGCAGCTTGGCCGGGGACAGGGGTGGTCCTCATCGTGGCTACACCTTC. It specifies CASSLAGDRGGPHRGYTF.

V gene TRBV7-9 combines with J gene TRBJ2-5; D possibly corresponds to TRBD1 (6 bases). Germline CDR1 reads SEHNR; CDR2 reads FQNEAQ (reference sequence). CDR3 length: 12 residues. Trimming removed 10 bases at V and 4 bases at J, with 13 bases between. CDR3 sequence: CATGQMIETQYF. Here the CDR3 DNA reads TGTGCCACCGGACAGATGATAGAGACCCAGTACTTC. The variable domain in full, with the rest retrieved from reference TRBV7-9 and TRBJ2-5, is DTGVSQNPRHKITKRGQNVTFRCDPISEHNRLYWYRQTLGQGPEFLTYFQNEAQLEKSRLLSDRFSAERPKGSFSTLEIQRTEQGDSAMYLCATGQMIETQYFGPGTRLLVL.

This clonotype was seen a handful of times. The chain joins TRBV11-3 to TRBJ2-1; TRBD2 matches at 10 bases. Trimming took 4 bases from V and 6 from J; bases not matched to a gene: 9. CDR1 and CDR2 from the germline V gene are SGHNT and YENEEA. The CDR3 has 16 amino acids. The chain's CDR3 is CASSSTSGVRFNEQFF. CDR3 nucleotides: TGTGCCAGCAGCTCTACTAGCGGGGTGAGATTCAATGAGCAGTTCTTC.

This clonotype was observed many times. V and J are TRBV7-9 and TRBJ1-2; D is undetermined. Germline loops: CDR1 SEHNR, CDR2 FQNEAQ (reference sequence). This CDR3 comprises 12 residues. The V and J ends lost 6 bases and 5 bases respectively, with 10 bases between them. In DNA, the CDR3 is TGTGCCAGCAGTTCCTCGGGGTATGGCTACACCTTC. Its protein product is CASSSSGYGYTF.

This clonotype was found a few times. The V and J genes are TRBV10-3 and TRBJ1-1; D not certain. This CDR3 is 12 amino acids long. Looked up from germline, CDR1 is ENHRY and CDR2 is SYGVKD. V lost 3 bases and J lost 7, with 9 bases in between. The CDR3 loop reads CAISDPKGEAFF. The CDR3 DNA sequence: TGTGCCATCAGTGATCCGAAGGGTGAAGCTTTCTTT.

This clonotype showed up just a few times. The J gene is TRBJ2-5, the V gene TRBV28; D possibly corresponds to TRBD1 (6 bases). Between the trimmed V and J ends, which lost 5 bases and 2 bases, there was a span of 18 bases. The CDR3 has 16 residues. Germline values: CDR1 MDHEN, CDR2 SYDVKM. The CDR3 spells CASSITPGQPQETQYF. The CDR3, as DNA: TGTGCCAGCAGTATCACCCCGGGACAACCTCAAGAGACCCAGTACTTC.

Ten or more counts support this clonotype. The V gene is TRBV7-9, the J gene TRBJ1-1, with no clear D. In germline, CDR1 is SEHNR, CDR2 FQNEAQ (reference sequence). V lost 4 bases and J 6 bases, leaving 15 bases between the germline ends. There are 14 residues in the CDR3. CDR3 sequence: CASSSTGSRSEAFF. In DNA form, the CDR3 reads TGTGCCAGCAGCTCCACCGGGAGCCGGTCTGAAGCTTTCTTT.

This clonotype was recorded a few times. The chain couples TRBV7-9 to TRBJ2-1; tentative D call: TRBD1 (5 bases). The V and J ends lost 5 bases and 7 bases respectively, with 21 bases between them. The germline gives CDR1 SEHNR, CDR2 FQNEAQ (reference sequence). CDR3 length: 16 residues. The CDR3 sequence: CASSGLTVPQENEQFF. The CDR3 DNA follows: TGTGCCAGCAGCGGCCTGACAGTCCCTCAAGAGAATGAGCAGTTCTTC.

The V gene is TRBV27, the J gene TRBJ2-7, with D perhaps matching TRBD1 (6 bases). CDR3 length equals 15 residues. Per the germline V gene, CDR1 is MNHEY and CDR2 is SMNVEV (reference sequence). The V end was cut by 6 bases, the J end by 2 bases, with 17 bases between. In nucleotides, the CDR3 is TGTGCCAGCAGGCCAGGGGCCATGGCCACCTACGAGCAGTACTTC. Translated: CASRPGAMATYEQYF.

This clonotype was detected once. V is TRBV14 and J is TRBJ2-3, with D perhaps TRBD2 (6 bases). V was clipped by 0 bases and J by 0 bases, with 16 bases between them. The CDR3 loop spans 18 amino acids. The V gene's germline CDR1 is SGHDN and CDR2 FVKESK. CDR3 nucleotide sequence: TGTGCCAGCAGCCAAGACGCGGACCGCGGGGTGAGCACAGATACGCAGTATTTT. Residues: CASSQDADRGVSTDTQYF.

Concerning this clonotype: One base away lies a much larger clone, so this may be a sequencing read error. This rearrangement joins TRBV7-2 to TRBJ2-3; 11 bases agree with TRBD2. This CDR3 spans 15 amino acids. From germline, CDR1 is SGHTA and CDR2 FQGNSA. The CDR3 nucleotides read TGTGCCACCAGCTTCGCTAGCGGGGGGACAGATACGCAGTATTTT. Translating it yields CATSFASGGTDTQYF.

V usage is TRBV7-6 and J usage is TRBJ2-3; 7 positions agree with TRBD2. V lost 1 base and J lost 2; bases outside the gene matches: 9. The germline CDR1 and CDR2 sequences are SGHVS and FNYEAQ. CDR3 length: 17 residues. CDR3 protein: CASSLGEGGDPTDTQYF. In DNA form, the CDR3 reads TGTGCCAGCAGCTTAGGGGAGGGAGGGGATCCCACAGATACGCAGTATTTT.

The chain joins TRBV29-1 to TRBJ2-7; 8 nucleotides align to TRBD1. The J segment lost 2 bases and the V segment lost 3 bases, leaving 3 bases of the junction unmatched. Germline V CDR1 and CDR2: SQVTM, ANQGSEA. The CDR3 is made up of 13 amino acids. CDR3 nucleotides: TGCAGCGTTGAGGACAGGGCGACCTACGAGCAGTACTTC. This encodes CSVEDRATYEQYF.

This clonotype has more than one count but fewer than ten. The chain couples TRBV6-5 to TRBJ1-4, with 10 positions matching TRBD1. The CDR3 consists of 16 residues. Germline CDR1 reads MNHEY; CDR2 reads SVGAGI. Trimming took 4 bases from V and 0 from J; bases not matched to a gene: 2. The CDR3 DNA sequence: TGTGCCAGCAGTTCCGGGACAGGGGCAACTAATGAAAAACTGTTTTTT. It codes for CASSSGTGATNEKLFF.

A few counts support this clonotype. V is TRBV4-1 and J is TRBJ1-2; TRBD1 matches 7 bases. The ends lost 0 bases at V and 3 bases at J; junction bases unmatched: 4. The CDR3 has 15 residues. Per the germline V gene, CDR1 is MGHRA and CDR2 is YSYEKL. DNA for the CDR3: TGCGCCAGCAGCCAAGATGGGCAGGGGGACTATGGCTACACCTTC. Translated, it gives CASSQDGQGDYGYTF.

This clonotype turned up a few times. CDR3 residues: CASSLINLNSGNTIYF. In DNA form, the CDR3 reads TGCGCCAGCAGCCTCATTAACCTTAACTCCGGAAACACCATATATTTT. This chain connects TRBV4-1 to TRBJ1-3, with unresolved D. Germline V gene data show CDR1 as MGHRA and CDR2 as YSYEKL. V lost 4 bases, J lost 4 bases, and 17 bases lay in between. CDR3 length equals 16 residues.

The sample holds a few counts of this clonotype. The rearrangement uses TRBV12-5 and TRBJ2-7; D is perhaps TRBD1 (6 bases). The CDR3 loop spans 17 amino acids. Germline CDR1 reads LGHNT; CDR2 reads FRNRAP. Trimming shortened V by 5 bases and J by 5 bases, and 25 bases separated the two germline ends. CDR3 loop: CASGPIIRDKEFHEQYF. As DNA, the CDR3 is TGTGCTAGTGGTCCGATCATCCGGGACAAGGAGTTCCACGAGCAGTACTTC.

The chain joins TRBV9 to TRBJ1-4; 8 bases are shared with TRBD1. Germline V gene sequence: CDR1 SGDLS, CDR2 YYNGEE. The ends lost 0 bases at V and 10 bases at J; junction bases unmatched: 5. The CDR3 is 14 amino acids. The CDR3, as DNA: TGTGCCAGCAGCGTAGCCGCGACAGGGGTAAAACTGTTTTTT. It codes for CASSVAATGVKLFF.

The V and J genes are TRBV2 and TRBJ2-1; perhaps TRBD1 as D (5 bases). The ends were cut back, 10 bases at V and 15 bases at J, with 28 bases in the middle. The V gene's germline CDR1 is SNHLY and CDR2 FYNNEI. The CDR3 length is 14 residues. CDR3 protein: CATEGGALIIGPFF. DNA for the CDR3: TGTGCCACCGAAGGTGGGGCCCTCATCATAGGTCCGTTCTTC.

A few counts support this clonotype. This chain links TRBV19 with TRBJ2-1; possibly TRBD1 or TRBD2 for D (5 bases each). V lost 3 bases and J 7 bases, leaving 10 bases between the germline ends. CDR1 is LNHDA and CDR2 is SQIVND in the germline V gene (reference sequence). The CDR3 length is 13 residues. CDR3 residues: CASSMGTPNEQFF. Written as DNA, the CDR3 is TGTGCCAGTAGTATGGGGACCCCTAATGAGCAGTTCTTC.

This chain connects TRBV5-1 to TRBJ1-1, with 8 positions matching TRBD1. This CDR3 contains 14 residues. V was clipped by 5 bases and J by 3 bases; unmatched bases: 6. Per germline, CDR1 SGHRS and CDR2 YFSETQ. In DNA, the CDR3 is TGCGCCAGCAGACTTAGGACAGGGTACACTGAAGCTTTCTTT. Protein: CASRLRTGYTEAFF.